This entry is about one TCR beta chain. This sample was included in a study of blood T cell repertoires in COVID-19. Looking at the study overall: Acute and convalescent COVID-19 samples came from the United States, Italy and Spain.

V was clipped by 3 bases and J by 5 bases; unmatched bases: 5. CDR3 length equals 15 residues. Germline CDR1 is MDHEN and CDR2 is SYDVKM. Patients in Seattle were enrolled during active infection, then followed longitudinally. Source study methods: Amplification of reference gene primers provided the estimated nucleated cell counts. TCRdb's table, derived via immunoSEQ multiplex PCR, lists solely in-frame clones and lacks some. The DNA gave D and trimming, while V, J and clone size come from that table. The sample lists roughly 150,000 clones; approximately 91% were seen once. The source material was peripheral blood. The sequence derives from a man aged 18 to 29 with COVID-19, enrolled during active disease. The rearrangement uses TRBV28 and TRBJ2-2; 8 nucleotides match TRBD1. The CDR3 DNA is TGTGCCAGCAGTTTGCCGGACAGGGTAACCGGGGAGCTGTTTTTT. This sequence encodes CASSLPDRVTGELFF.